One T cell receptor (beta chain) is described in this entry. The DNA is left out, because the CDR3 cannot be placed on it with certainty; the CDR3 is given as TCRdb lists it. This sample was included in a study of blood T cell repertoires in COVID-19. Study in general: Whether acute or convalescent, the COVID-19 samples came from the United States, Italy and Spain.

The CDR3 has 12 residues if both end residues are counted. From germline, CDR1 is KGHSH and CDR2 LQKENI. Sequencing used immunoSEQ multiplex PCR; TCRdb keeps in-frame clones, though not all of them. The data show tens of thousands of clones, about 89% seen once. The specimen sequenced was peripheral blood. The V and J genes are TRBV18 and TRBJ1-2. This TCR derives from a man in his fifties or sixties with active or convalescent COVID-19. The CDR3 here is CASSPSGRDITF.